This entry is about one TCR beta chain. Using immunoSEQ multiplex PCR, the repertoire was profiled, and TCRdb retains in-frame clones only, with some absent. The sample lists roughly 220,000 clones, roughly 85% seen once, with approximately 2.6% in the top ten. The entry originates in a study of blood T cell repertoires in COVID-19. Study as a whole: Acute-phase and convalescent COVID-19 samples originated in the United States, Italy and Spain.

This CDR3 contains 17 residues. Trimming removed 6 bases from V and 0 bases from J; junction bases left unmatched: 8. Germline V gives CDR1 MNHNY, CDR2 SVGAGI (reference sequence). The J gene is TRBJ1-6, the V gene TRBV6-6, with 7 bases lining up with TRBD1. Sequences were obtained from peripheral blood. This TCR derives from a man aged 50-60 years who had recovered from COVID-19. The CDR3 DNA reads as TGTGCCAGCAGGCGACAGGGAGGTAGCTCCTATAATTCACCCCTCCACTTT. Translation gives CASRRQGGSSYNSPLHF.